The T cell receptor (beta chain) under discussion was sequenced for a study of CD8 T cells in ankylosing spondylitis. Study observations and caveats: Apparently characteristic of ankylosing spondylitis blood was a TCR beta motif (roughly eight highly homologous variants).

This clonotype was picked up a small number of times. As yet, its antigen is unknown. V lost 7 bases to trimming and J lost 0 bases, with 17 bases between them. This CDR3 is 16 amino acids long. Germline V gene data show CDR1 as SGHTA and CDR2 as FQGNSA. Library preparation for TCR beta used quantitative 5'-RACE with molecular barcodes. TCRdb ran MiXCR on the 5' RACE reads and lists one entry per CDR3 protein. The data show roughly 230,000 distinct CDR3 sequences, over 15% seen once. The chain couples TRBV7-2 to TRBJ2-3; D is unclear. The sequencing input was blood, either unsorted or a sorted T cell fraction (not recorded which). This receptor was taken from a male donor with ankylosing spondylitis or in good health (not recorded which). CDR3 DNA sequence: TGTGCCAGCAACTACCTAAGCGCAACTAGCACAGATACGCAGTATTTT. Its protein product is CASNYLSATSTDTQYF.